These 14 T cell receptor beta chains were sequenced from one sample in a study of cytomegalovirus exposure and HLA in healthy donors (dated by TCRdb to the late 2010s). Libraries were prepared through the immunoSEQ multiplex PCR assay. For the multiplex PCR, a mixture combining 60 forward primers for TCR Vbeta segments and 13 reverse primers for TCR Jbeta segments was used. TCRdb's version of the immuneACCESS table is confined to in-frame rearrangements and falls short of the full clone set. An unresolved V gene accounts for under half of the shortfall where checked; the remainder is of unknown origin. The sample table lists 130,000 or so clones, 76% of them with a count of one. The ten largest clones add up to 1.8% of the sample. The specimen was PBMCs. Receptor source: a female donor in good health and CMV-seropositive.

The V and J genes are TRBV7-9 and TRBJ2-2, with 8 bases identical to TRBD1. V gave up 6 bases and J gave up 1 base; unmatched junction bases: 4. Germline loops: CDR1 SEHNR, CDR2 FQNEAQ (reference sequence). The CDR3 spans 15 residues. As DNA, the CDR3 is TGTGCCAGCAGGCCCGGGACAGGGAACACCGGGGAGCTGTTTTTT. Protein: CASRPGTGNTGELFF.

This clone was counted only a few times. CDR3: CASSNPGLALEQFF. DNA of the CDR3: TGTGCCAGCAGTAACCCGGGACTAGCTCTTGAGCAGTTCTTC. This chain links TRBV6-6 with TRBJ2-1, with 9 positions matching TRBD2. CDR1 is MNHNY, CDR2 SVGAGI, per germline (reference sequence). Trimming removed 5 bases from V and 9 bases from J; junction bases left unmatched: 8. This CDR3 is built from 14 residues.

The chain joins TRBV2 to TRBJ2-3; TRBD1 is a possible D gene (5 bases). CDR1 SNHLY and CDR2 FYNNEI come from the germline V gene. Trimming pared 6 bases from V and 0 bases from J, leaving 19 bases between. The CDR3 has 17 residues. The CDR3 protein is CASRASRRGSSTDTQYF. CDR3 sequence (DNA): TGTGCCAGCAGAGCTTCTAGAAGGGGTTCTAGCACAGATACGCAGTATTTT. Filled out from reference TRBV2 and TRBJ2-3, the complete variable domain reads EPEVTQTPSHQVTQMGQEVILRCVPISNHLYFYWYRQILGQKVEFLVSFYNNEISEKSEIFDDQFSVERPDGSNFTLKIRSTKLEDSAMYFCASRASRRGSSTDTQYFGPGTRLTVL.

This chain links TRBV28 with TRBJ2-7, with a possible D match to TRBD2 (7 bases). The CDR3 spans 13 residues. The V end was cut by 2 bases, the J end by 6 bases, with 11 bases between. CDR1 is MDHEN, CDR2 SYDVKM, per germline. The DNA for the CDR3 is TGTGCCAGCAGTTTAAGGGGGGGGCGCGAGCAGTACTTC. Translated: CASSLRGGREQYF.

The chain has TRBV9 and TRBJ2-5, with 13 bases that match TRBD2. The DNA end favors TRBJ2-7, so the J call may be wrong. The germline gives CDR1 SGDLS, CDR2 YYNGEE. The CDR3 is made up of 18 amino acids. As DNA, the CDR3 is TGTGCCAGCAGCCCTACTAGCGGGGGGGGCATTGGCCCCTACGAGCAGTACTTC. It is translated as CASSPTSGGGIGPYEQYF.

The chain combines TRBV25-1 with TRBJ2-1; tentative D call: TRBD2 (7 bases). This CDR3 has 11 residues. Germline CDR1 MGHDK, CDR2 SYGVNS. V was shortened by 2 bases and J by 15 bases, with 11 bases between the two germline ends. The CDR3 is CASSEPGGRFF. The DNA of the CDR3 is TGTGCCAGCAGTGAACCGGGGGGCCGGTTCTTC.

The genes are TRBV5-1 and TRBJ2-3; 10 positions agree with TRBD2. The CDR3 is made up of 15 amino acids. Germline values: CDR1 SGHRS, CDR2 YFSETQ. The V and J ends lost 3 bases and 1 base, in that order; junction bases with no gene match: 2. The CDR3 reads CASSSLAGRTDTQYF. The DNA of the CDR3 is TGCGCCAGCAGCTCACTAGCGGGGCGCACAGATACGCAGTATTTT.

This clone was seen once. The genes are TRBV19 and TRBJ1-3; 9 bases align to TRBD1. The junction had 4 bases not matched to a gene; V was cut back by 4 bases and J by 0 bases. The CDR3 is made up of 16 amino acids. CDR1 and CDR2 from the germline V gene are LNHDA and SQIVND (reference sequence). The CDR3 DNA reads TGTGCCAGTAGTAGACAGGGGGGCGCCTCTGGAAACACCATATATTTT. It yields the protein CASSRQGGASGNTIYF.

The V call is TRBV6-4, the J call TRBJ2-2, with a weak D call TRBD1 (6 bases). The CDR3 has 13 amino acids. CDR1 and CDR2 (germline): MRHNA, SNTAGT. Trimming left V 5 bases short and J 7 bases short, with 11 bases between. Here the CDR3 reads CASSSRTVGELFF. In nucleotides, the CDR3 is TGTGCCAGCAGTTCCAGGACAGTCGGGGAGCTGTTTTTT.

This clone has just one count. The chain has TRBV6-6 and TRBJ1-5; D is perhaps TRBD1 (6 bases). Germline CDR1 is MNHNY and CDR2 is SVGAGI (reference sequence). Trimming stripped 2 bases from V and 1 base from J, with 12 bases between. CDR3 length: 16 amino acids. The CDR3 DNA sequence: TGTGCCAGCAGTTACACTAGGGGGTTCAGCAATCAGCCCCAGCATTTT. Translation gives CASSYTRGFSNQPQHF.

The V gene is TRBV2, the J gene TRBJ2-3, with 9 bases matching TRBD1. After removal of 4 bases from V and 2 bases from J, the junction contained 4 bases not matched to a gene. The CDR3 length is 15 residues. Germline V gives CDR1 SNHLY, CDR2 FYNNEI. CDR3: CASSVDRGYTDTQYF. In DNA, the CDR3 is TGTGCCAGCAGTGTGGACAGGGGATACACAGATACGCAGTATTTT. The entire variable domain, with the rest obtained from reference TRBV2 and TRBJ2-3, is as follows: EPEVTQTPSHQVTQMGQEVILRCVPISNHLYFYWYRQILGQKVEFLVSFYNNEISEKSEIFDDQFSVERPDGSNFTLKIRSTKLEDSAMYFCASSVDRGYTDTQYFGPGTRLTVL.

V gene TRBV4-2 combines with J gene TRBJ2-1; tentatively, D is TRBD2 (6 bases). This CDR3 is built from 16 residues. Trimming left V 3 bases short and J 3 bases short, with 15 bases between. Per the germline V gene, CDR1 is LGHNA and CDR2 is YNFKEQ. CDR3 loop: CASSQILGGNYNEQFF. Written as DNA, the CDR3 is TGTGCCAGCAGCCAGATCCTAGGCGGGAACTACAATGAGCAGTTCTTC.

This chain uses TRBV4-1 with TRBJ2-7; 8 nucleotides agree with TRBD2. With V trimmed by 2 bases and J by 0 bases, 3 bases remained unmatched. Germline CDR1 and CDR2: MGHRA and YSYEKL. This CDR3 is built from 15 residues. CDR3 bases: TGCGCCAGCAGCCAATTTAGCGGGACCTCCTACGAGCAGTACTTC. Protein: CASSQFSGTSYEQYF.

The rearrangement uses TRBV4-1 and TRBJ2-4, with TRBD2 matching over 11 bases. Unmatched junction bases numbered 7, after V lost 6 bases and J lost 6 bases. From germline, CDR1 is MGHRA and CDR2 YSYEKL. The CDR3 has 15 residues. The CDR3, as DNA: TGCGCCAGCAGTCGAGAGGGACTAGCGGCAAACATTCAGTACTTC. Translated: CASSREGLAANIQYF.